This note documents a single T cell receptor beta chain sequence. Its specificity is not known. The CDR3 consists of 16 residues. CDR1 is SGHRS, CDR2 YFSETQ, per germline. Trimming took 2 bases from V and 0 from J; bases not matched to a gene: 4. This record belongs to a study of vaccination and CD4 T cells after COVID-19. Treatment meaning: approximately 11-day PBMC culture with coronavirus spike peptide pools or control peptides (ViraFEST assay). Cultured CD4+ T-cell DNA underwent Oncomine TCR Beta short-read sequencing. TCRdb processed the PCR reads anew with MiXCR; each CDR3 protein has one entry. The table lists fewer than 25,000 distinct CDR3 sequences, 49% of them singletons.

Sequencing input: CD4+ T cells from blood, cultured in vitro. V gene TRBV5-1 combines with J gene TRBJ2-3; 9 nucleotides line up with TRBD1. The sequence was obtained from a human donor who had recovered from COVID-19. CDR3 coding DNA: TGCGCCAGCAGCTTTGGTGGACAGGGGAGCACAGATACGCAGTATTTT. Translated: CASSFGGQGSTDTQYF.